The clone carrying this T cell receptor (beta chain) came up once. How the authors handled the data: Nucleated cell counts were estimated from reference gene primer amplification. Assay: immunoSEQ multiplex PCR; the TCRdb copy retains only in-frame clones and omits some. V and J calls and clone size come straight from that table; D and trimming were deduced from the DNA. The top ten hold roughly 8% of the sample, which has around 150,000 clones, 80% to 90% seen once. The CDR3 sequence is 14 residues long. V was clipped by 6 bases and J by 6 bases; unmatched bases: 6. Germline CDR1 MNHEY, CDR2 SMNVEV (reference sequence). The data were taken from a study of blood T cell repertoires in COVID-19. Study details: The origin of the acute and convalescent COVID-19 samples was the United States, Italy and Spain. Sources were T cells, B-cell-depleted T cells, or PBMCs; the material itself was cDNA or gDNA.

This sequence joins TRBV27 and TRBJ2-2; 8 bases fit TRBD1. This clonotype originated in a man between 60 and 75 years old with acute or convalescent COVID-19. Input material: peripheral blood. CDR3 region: CASRRPDRAGELFF. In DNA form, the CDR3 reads TGTGCCAGCAGGAGACCGGACAGGGCCGGGGAGCTGTTTTTT.